This is a list of T cell receptor beta chains from one sample in a study of monozygotic twins with inflammatory bowel disease. TCRdb re-called the 5' RACE reads; one entry per CDR3 protein, DNA not given. This sample's table has nearly 450,000 distinct CDR3 sequences. Sequences were obtained from blood. Receptors originate from a human donor with ulcerative colitis or Crohn's disease, or a healthy co-twin of an affected twin (not recorded which). The CDR3 runs from the conserved cysteine through the conserved F or W.

j_call,v_call,cdr3_aa
TRBJ2-1,TRBV12-3/TRBV12-4,CASSPSLNRPYNEQFF
TRBJ1-5,TRBV6-6,CASSFVESNQPQHF
TRBJ2-3,TRBV19,CASSSRTGEGHTQYF
TRBJ2-2,TRBV6-2/TRBV6-3,CASSWGQGGKTGELFF
TRBJ1-6,TRBV5-8,CASSRGPSVAPLHF
TRBJ2-1,TRBV4-1,CASSLSTRSDEQFF
TRBJ1-2,TRBV5-1,CASNRQGMDYGYTF
TRBJ1-2,TRBV20-1,CSARKPGEYGYTF
TRBJ2-2,TRBV5-1,CASSIPGQGRTGELFF
TRBJ2-2,TRBV7-2,CASRPQGGASFGTGELFF
TRBJ1-6,TRBV7-2,CASSVTNSPLHF
TRBJ2-1,TRBV7-2,CASSLLPSGSSEQFF
TRBJ2-7,TRBV7-2,CASSPLTSYEQYF
TRBJ2-2,TRBV20-1,CSAARGGNTGELFF
TRBJ2-1,TRBV12-3/TRBV12-4,CASTTGTSGWGQFF
TRBJ2-1,TRBV29-1,CSVHGGGSSYNEQFF
TRBJ2-7,TRBV27,CASSRRRGQGKGYEQYF
TRBJ2-2,TRBV7-6,CASSSSAKLDTGELFF
TRBJ1-4,TRBV5-1,CASSKGREGEKLFF
TRBJ2-5,TRBV4-2,CASSHSTGGSETQYF
TRBJ1-1,TRBV28,CASSSAQGGGAFF
TRBJ2-5,TRBV7-9,CASSLTAGGETQYF
TRBJ1-5,TRBV28,CASSLIGGDINQPQHF
TRBJ2-5,TRBV20-1,CSAAVGTSGQETQYF
TRBJ2-7,TRBV6-5,CASSFGQGAPYEQYF
TRBJ2-7,TRBV12-3/TRBV12-4,CASSPYSGTIASGEQYF
TRBJ2-3,TRBV12-3/TRBV12-4,CASGTGVGDTQYF
TRBJ1-1,TRBV9,CASSVAPTNTEAFF
TRBJ1-4,TRBV12-3/TRBV12-4,CASSFPTGTGGGKLFF
TRBJ1-1,TRBV7-3,CASSLTRNTEAFF
TRBJ2-7,TRBV5-1,CASSLLTGGNYEQYF
TRBJ1-6,TRBV28,CASSPRDRGPSPLHF